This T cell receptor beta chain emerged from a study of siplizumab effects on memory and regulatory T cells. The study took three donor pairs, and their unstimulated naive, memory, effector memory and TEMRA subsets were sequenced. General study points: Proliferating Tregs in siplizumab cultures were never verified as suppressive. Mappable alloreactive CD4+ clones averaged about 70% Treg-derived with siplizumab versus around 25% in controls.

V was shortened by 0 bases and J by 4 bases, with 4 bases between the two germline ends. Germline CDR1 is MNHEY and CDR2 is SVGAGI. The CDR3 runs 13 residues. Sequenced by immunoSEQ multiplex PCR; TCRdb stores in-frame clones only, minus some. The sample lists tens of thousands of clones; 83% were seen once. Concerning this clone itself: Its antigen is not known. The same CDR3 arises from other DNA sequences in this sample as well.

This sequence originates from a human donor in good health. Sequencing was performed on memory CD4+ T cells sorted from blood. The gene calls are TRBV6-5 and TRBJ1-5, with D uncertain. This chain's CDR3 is CASSYSSNQPQHF. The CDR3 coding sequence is TGTGCCAGCAGTTACTCATCGAATCAGCCCCAGCATTTT.